This entry lists 30 T cell receptor beta chains sequenced from one sample in a study of CD8+CD57+ T cells in acquired aplastic anemia. Genomic DNA acted as the template from which TCR beta VDJ combination and CDR3 sequence profiling were carried out. TCRdb re-derived calls from the reads in MiXCR, one entry per CDR3 protein. The sample has more than 150,000 distinct CDR3 sequences; 64% are singletons. The sequencing sample was made of sorted CD4+, CD8+, or CD8+CD57+ T cells (not recorded which) from PBMCs. The origin of the receptors is a human donor with severe aplastic anemia or a healthy control (not recorded which).

This clonotype appeared a single time. The J gene is TRBJ2-7, the V gene TRBV25-1; TRBD2 is a possible D gene (6 bases). Germline loops: CDR1 MGHDK, CDR2 SYGVNS. Trimming stripped 2 bases from V and 3 bases from J, with 11 bases between. The CDR3 sequence is 14 residues long. CDR3 in amino acids: CASSEAGRIYEQYF. The DNA of the CDR3 is TGTGCCAGCAGTGAAGCGGGGAGGATCTACGAGCAGTACTTC.

This rearrangement joins TRBV24-1 to TRBJ2-5; 8 bases align to TRBD1. V lost 4 bases, J lost 8 bases, and 8 bases stayed unmatched. The CDR3 sequence is 14 residues long. The germline V gene encodes CDR1 KGHDR and CDR2 SFDVKD. The CDR3 DNA is TGTGCCACCAGTGAGTTAGGGCAGGGGGCAACCCAGTACTTC. Its protein product is CATSELGQGATQYF.

The V call is TRBV7-2, the J call TRBJ2-5; a possible D gene is TRBD1 (5 bases). The CDR3 consists of 14 residues. V was cut by 5 bases and J by 7 bases, with 17 bases left in between. Germline CDR1 is SGHTA and CDR2 is FQGNSA. Here the CDR3 DNA reads TGTGCCAGCAGCACCTCCGCCTCTCAGGGGACCCAGTACTTC. Translating gives CASSTSASQGTQYF.

V and J are TRBV7-8 and TRBJ2-5, with a possible D match to TRBD1 (5 bases). V was pared by 2 bases and J by 7 bases, with 11 bases between. The CDR3 contains 13 residues. Germline CDR1 and CDR2: SGHVS and FQNEAQ. In nucleotides, the CDR3 is TGTGCCAGCAGCTTAAACAGTCAGGGGACCCAGTACTTC. It yields the protein CASSLNSQGTQYF.

The V and J genes are TRBV29-1 and TRBJ2-6; a weak D match, TRBD2 (5 bases). The CDR3 covers 15 residues. Germline V gene lookup returns CDR1 SQVTM and CDR2 ANQGSEA. V shed 6 bases and J shed 0 bases, with 12 bases lying between them. The CDR3 reads CSVGAVASGANVLTF. The CDR3 bases are TGCAGCGTGGGAGCCGTGGCCTCTGGGGCCAACGTCCTGACTTTC.

The chain employs TRBV20-1 and TRBJ1-4; D is unclear. Germline V gene lookup returns CDR1 DFQATT and CDR2 SNEGSKA (reference sequence). The CDR3 consists of 14 residues. Trimming shortened V by 5 bases and J by 6 bases, and 16 bases separated the two germline ends. CDR3: CSAALHQKDEKLFF. The DNA of the CDR3 is TGCAGTGCTGCATTACACCAGAAGGATGAAAAACTGTTTTTT.

V gene TRBV6-2 or TRBV6-3 combines with J gene TRBJ1-1, with D possibly TRBD1 on 5 matching bases. The CDR3 length is 14 residues. CDR1 and CDR2 (germline): MNHEY, SVGEGT. Trimming removed 6 bases at V and 6 bases at J, with 17 bases between. DNA of the CDR3: TGTGCCAGCAGCCCCCAGGGCGGTAATGCTGAAGCTTTCTTT. Residues: CASSPQGGNAEAFF.

V is TRBV9 and J is TRBJ2-5; 10 positions agree with TRBD2. The CDR3 consists of 15 residues. The trim removed 0 bases at V and 1 base at J, leaving 0 bases unmatched. CDR1 is SGDLS and CDR2 is YYNGEE in the germline V gene. Here the CDR3 reads CASSVERGGQETQYF. The CDR3 DNA follows: TGTGCCAGCAGCGTAGAGCGGGGGGGCCAAGAGACCCAGTACTTC.

The chain carries TRBV6-1 and TRBJ2-3; 9 nucleotides match TRBD2. V gave up 5 bases and J gave up 5 bases; unmatched junction bases: 5. The CDR3 sequence is 14 residues long. The germline CDR1 and CDR2 sequences are MNHNS and SASEGT. The CDR3 here is CASSSGGQVDTQYF. The CDR3 DNA reads as TGTGCCAGCAGTAGCGGGGGGCAGGTAGATACGCAGTATTTT.

The DNA for the CDR3 is TGTGCCAGCAGCTTAGGACGGGGGAAACAGGACGGTGGAGAGACCCAGTACTTC. This gives the protein CASSLGRGKQDGGETQYF. The chain couples TRBV7-9 to TRBJ2-5, with D possibly being TRBD2 (6 bases). Germline CDR1 is SEHNR and CDR2 is FQNEAQ (reference sequence). The V end lost 1 base, the J end lost 4 bases, and 22 bases lay between the germline ends. The CDR3 is 18 amino acids.

This clonotype was detected only a few times. V gene TRBV10-3 combines with J gene TRBJ1-1; TRBD1 aligns across 9 bases. Germline assignment: CDR1 ENHRY and CDR2 SYGVKD. The CDR3 extends over 15 amino acids. After removal of 1 base from V and 1 base from J, the junction contained 1 base not matched to a gene. The CDR3 spells CAISELGQGNTEAFF. As DNA, the CDR3 is TGTGCCATCAGTGAGTTGGGACAGGGGAACACTGAAGCTTTCTTT.

The chain combines TRBV15 with TRBJ2-4, with 11 bases matching TRBD1. The CDR3 has 14 residues. CDR1 is LNHNV and CDR2 is YYDKDF in the germline V gene (reference sequence). The V gene end was trimmed by 6 bases and the J gene end by 9 bases; junction bases not matched to a gene: 7. CDR3 sequence (DNA): TGTGCCACCAGACAGGACAGGGGGCCTAGCATTCAGTACTTC. Its protein product is CATRQDRGPSIQYF.

The chain joins TRBV7-2 to TRBJ2-5; D is perhaps TRBD2 (7 bases). In germline, CDR1 is SGHTA, CDR2 FQGNSA. Trimming stripped 0 bases from V and 5 bases from J, with 13 bases between. CDR3 length equals 15 residues. This CDR3 reads CASSLASGGRETQYF. The CDR3, as DNA: TGTGCCAGCAGCTTAGCGTCGGGGGGCAGGGAGACCCAGTACTTC.

This clonotype showed up just once. The rearrangement joins TRBV2 to TRBJ2-3; D gene unclear. CDR3 length equals 15 residues. With 5 bases removed from V and 1 base from J, the gap between germline ends came to 13 bases. CDR1 is SNHLY and CDR2 is FYNNEI in the germline V gene. The chain's CDR3 is CASSSDGLRTDTQYF. Here the CDR3 DNA reads TGTGCCAGCAGTTCGGACGGGTTACGCACAGATACGCAGTATTTT.

This clonotype was detected ten times or more. V is TRBV7-9 and J is TRBJ2-3; 9 nucleotides agree with TRBD2. The CDR3 covers 13 residues. The germline V gene encodes CDR1 SEHNR and CDR2 FQNEAQ (reference sequence). Germline trimming cut 2 bases from V and 10 bases from J; bases unmatched to any gene: 4. CDR3 coding DNA: TGTGCCAGCAGCTTAAGCGGGGGGAACGCGCAGTATTTT. This translates into CASSLSGGNAQYF.

This clonotype was detected ten times or more. The J gene is TRBJ2-1, the V gene TRBV15; 10 bases agree with TRBD2. Looked up from germline, CDR1 is LNHNV and CDR2 is YYDKDF (reference sequence). The CDR3 runs to 17 residues. Trimming removed 3 bases from V and 2 bases from J; junction bases left unmatched: 7. In nucleotides, the CDR3 is TGTGCCACCAGCAGGTCAACTAGCGGGGTGGCCTACAATGAGCAGTTCTTC. Amino acids: CATSRSTSGVAYNEQFF.

This clonotype has at least ten counts. The chain is built from TRBV6-1 and TRBJ1-5, with D unresolved. V lost 2 bases and J lost 0, with 5 bases in between. The CDR3 contains 14 residues. Germline V CDR1 and CDR2: MNHNS, SASEGT. DNA for the CDR3: TGTGCCAGCAGTGAAACCGGTAGCAATCAGCCCCAGCATTTT. Residues: CASSETGSNQPQHF.

About this clonotype: One junction end disagrees with the germline gene, perhaps due to a read error. V and J are TRBV12-3 or TRBV12-4 and TRBJ1-3; unclear D gene. The CDR3 runs 10 residues. CDR3 sequence: CASSRKTIYF. In DNA, the CDR3 is TGTGCCAGCAGTCGAAAAACCATATATTTT.

The sample holds one count of this clonotype. J is TRBJ1-1 and V is TRBV5-1; tentatively, D is TRBD1 (5 bases). The CDR3 contains 15 residues. Germline V CDR1 and CDR2: SGHRS, YFSETQ. V lost 1 base and J lost 1, with 11 bases in between. The CDR3 DNA sequence: TGCGCCAGCAGCTTGCAGGGTATTCAGAACACTGAAGCTTTCTTT. It translates to CASSLQGIQNTEAFF.

In its sample, this clonotype was seen a few times. The gene calls are TRBV7-3 and TRBJ2-7; 7 bases line up with TRBD2. CDR3 length: 12 amino acids. Germline CDR1 SGHTA, CDR2 FQGTGA. V shed 6 bases and J 5 bases; nucleotides not matched to a gene: 4. The CDR3 protein is CASRYRGDEQYF. Written as DNA, the CDR3 is TGTGCCAGCAGATATCGGGGGGACGAGCAGTACTTC.

The chain recombines TRBV7-2 with TRBJ1-1, with TRBD1 identical over 8 bases. The CDR3 sequence is 15 residues long. J was trimmed by 5 bases and V by 0 bases; bases with no gene match: 5. Germline CDR1 and CDR2: SGHTA and FQGNSA. The CDR3 bases are TGTGCCAGCAGCTTAGCCGGACAGGGTCGGACTGAAGCTTTCTTT. Protein sequence: CASSLAGQGRTEAFF.

The J gene is TRBJ2-2, the V gene TRBV24-1; TRBD2 might be the D (5 bases). The length of the CDR3 is 14 residues. Germline lookup yields CDR1 KGHDR and CDR2 SFDVKD. V lost 3 bases, J lost 7 bases, and 11 bases lay in between. CDR3 residues: CATSDQTRNGELFF. CDR3 nucleotide sequence: TGTGCCACCAGTGATCAAACTAGGAACGGGGAGCTGTTTTTT.

J is TRBJ1-1 and V is TRBV5-1; D call uncertain. V lost 0 bases and J lost 0, with 9 bases in between. Looked up from germline, CDR1 is SGHRS and CDR2 is YFSETQ. This CDR3 comprises 15 residues. The CDR3 DNA reads TGCGCCAGCAGCTTGGACGGCACCATGAACACTGAAGCTTTCTTT. Encoded protein: CASSLDGTMNTEAFF.

The rearrangement uses TRBV19 and TRBJ1-1, with D perhaps matching TRBD1 (6 bases). V dropped 6 bases and J dropped 8 bases, with 22 bases sitting between them. CDR1 is LNHDA, CDR2 SQIVND, per germline (reference sequence). The CDR3 runs 15 residues. This CDR3 is CASSLTGSSTQEAFF. In nucleotides, the CDR3 is TGTGCCAGTAGCTTGACAGGTTCATCAACGCAAGAAGCTTTCTTT.

The rearrangement links TRBV9 to TRBJ1-3; D possibly corresponds to TRBD1 (5 bases). With 4 bases removed from V and 2 bases from J, the gap between germline ends came to 13 bases. This CDR3 comprises 15 residues. CDR1 is SGDLS and CDR2 is YYNGEE in the germline V gene. The CDR3 loop is CASSLGVTAGNTIYF. The DNA of the CDR3 is TGTGCCAGCAGCTTAGGGGTTACAGCTGGAAACACCATATATTTT. The entire variable domain, with the rest obtained from reference TRBV9 and TRBJ1-3, is as follows: DSGVTQTPKHLITATGQRVTLRCSPRSGDLSVYWYQQSLDQGLQFLIQYYNGEERAKGNILERFSAQQFPDLHSELNLSSLELGDSALYFCASSLGVTAGNTIYFGEGSWLTVV.

V gene TRBV6-2 or TRBV6-3 combines with J gene TRBJ2-3, with TRBD2 matching over 8 bases. In germline, CDR1 is MNHEY, CDR2 SVGEGT. Trimming cost V 8 bases and J 0 bases; bases outside gene matches: 7. The CDR3 sequence is 15 residues long. The CDR3, as DNA: TGTGCCAGCGGCCCCAGACTAGCGAGCACAGATACGCAGTATTTT. As protein: CASGPRLASTDTQYF.

The V call is TRBV10-1, the J call TRBJ2-2; 7 bases match TRBD2. The junction had 2 bases not matched to a gene; V was cut back by 5 bases and J by 2 bases. Looked up from germline, CDR1 is WNHNN and CDR2 is SYGVQD (reference sequence). This CDR3 contains 14 residues. In nucleotides, the CDR3 is TGCGCCAGCAGTAGCGGGGACAACACCGGGGAGCTGTTTTTT. Translated, it gives CASSSGDNTGELFF.

J is TRBJ2-5 and V is TRBV7-3; 16 positions agree with TRBD2. This CDR3 region has 17 residues. Trimming took 5 bases from V and 5 from J; bases not matched to a gene: 8. Germline V gene data show CDR1 as SGHTA and CDR2 as FQGTGA. CDR3 amino acids: CASSTGLAGGTVETQYF. The CDR3 DNA reads as TGTGCCAGCAGCACGGGACTAGCGGGAGGGACCGTTGAGACCCAGTACTTC.

The V and J genes are TRBV29-1 and TRBJ2-7; TRBD1 matches 8 bases. Trimming cost V 6 bases and J 2 bases; bases outside gene matches: 6. The CDR3 contains 13 residues. Germline V CDR1 and CDR2: SQVTM, ANQGSEA. Written as DNA, the CDR3 is TGCAGCGTAACGGGGACAGGAGCCTACGAGCAGTACTTC. It yields the protein CSVTGTGAYEQYF.

The genes are TRBV19 and TRBJ2-3; D might be TRBD2 (6 bases). Between the trimmed V and J ends, which lost 3 bases and 3 bases, there was a span of 13 bases. The CDR3 runs to 15 residues. Germline V gene lookup returns CDR1 LNHDA and CDR2 SQIVND (reference sequence). The CDR3, as DNA: TGTGCCAGTAGTATGGACCCGGGAGCAACAGATACGCAGTATTTT. Translated: CASSMDPGATDTQYF.